Listed below are T cell receptor beta chains from one sample, sequenced in a study of CD8+ T cells in alopecia areata. The protocol was immunoSEQ multiplex PCR, while the TCRdb copy is restricted to in-frame clones and leaves out a portion. Here the sample spans about 210,000 clones, roughly two fifths being singletons. The source material was CD4+ T cells sorted from blood, sampled between weeks 30 and 35, from a patient treated with tofacitinib. All receptors come from a human donor with alopecia areata. The CDR3 runs from the conserved cysteine through the conserved F or W. A D gene is named only where the DNA matches it firmly. Clone size is not always given. Where it is, it says once, few, many or a class for expanded clones.

j_gene | d_gene | abundance | v_gene | CDR3aa | CDR3nt
TRBJ1-1 | NA | NA | TRBV15 | CAAWGGEGTEAFF | TGTGCCGCATGGGGAGGGGAGGGGACTGAAGCTTTCTTT
TRBJ1-6 | TRBD1 | few | TRBV27 | CASSSKLDRGLNSPLHF | TGTGCCAGCAGTAGCAAACTCGACAGGGGGCTAAATTCACCCCTCCACTTT
TRBJ2-3 | NA | NA | TRBV5-6 | CASSLGGAVPADTQYF | TGTGCCAGCAGCTTGGGTGGAGCAGTACCCGCAGATACGCAGTATTTT
TRBJ2-5 | NA | NA | TRBV9 | CASSVGGLETQYF | TGTGCCAGCAGCGTAGGAGGGTTGGAGACCCAGTACTTC
TRBJ2-1 | NA | few | TRBV5-1 | CASSLVTTPYNEQFF | TGCGCCAGCAGCTTGGTTACCACACCTTACAATGAGCAGTTCTTC
TRBJ1-5 | NA | NA | TRBV10-3 | CAISPGDSSLSNQPQHF | TGTGCCATCAGCCCCGGGGATTCCAGTCTAAGCAATCAGCCCCAGCATTTT
TRBJ2-1 | TRBD2 | NA | TRBV7-6 | CASSFSGGAFQFF | TGTGCCAGCAGCTTTAGCGGGGGGGCCTTTCAGTTCTTC
TRBJ2-1 | TRBD2 | NA | TRBV30 | CAWSVAAGVQNEQFF | TGTGCCTGGAGTGTCGCGGCGGGAGTGCAGAATGAGCAGTTCTTC
TRBJ2-3 | TRBD1 | NA | TRBV2 | CASSIEPTQGQASTDTQYF | TGTGCCAGCAGTATAGAACCAACCCAAGGACAGGCTAGCACAGATACGCAGTATTTT
TRBJ2-3 | TRBD2 | many | TRBV7-9 | CASSLDSGGDTQYF | TGTGCCAGCAGCTTGGACAGCGGGGGAGATACGCAGTATTTT
TRBJ2-5 | TRBD2 | NA | TRBV4-2 | CASSPGGGEETQYF | TGTGCCAGCAGCCCCGGCGGGGGGGAAGAGACCCAGTACTTC
TRBJ2-5 | NA | NA | TRBV18 | CASSPHPQGWETQYF | TGTGCCAGCTCACCACATCCCCAGGGTTGGGAGACCCAGTACTTC
TRBJ2-1 | TRBD2 | NA | TRBV4-2 | CASSQAGTSQNEQFF | TGTGCCAGCAGCCAAGCCGGGACTAGTCAAAATGAGCAGTTCTTC
TRBJ2-7 | NA | few | TRBV28 | CASSTDSADFTYEQYF | TGTGCCAGCAGTACAGATAGCGCCGATTTTACCTACGAGCAGTACTTC
TRBJ2-7 | NA | few | TRBV5-1 | CASTGGNEQYF | TGCGCCAGCACTGGGGGCAACGAGCAGTACTTC
TRBJ1-1 | TRBD1 | NA | TRBV19 | CASLTAGGTEAFF | TGTGCCAGTCTCACCGCAGGGGGAACTGAAGCTTTCTTT
TRBJ2-5 | NA | NA | TRBV23-1 | CASSPQSLQETQYF | TGCGCCAGCAGCCCACAGAGCCTCCAAGAGACCCAGTACTTC
TRBJ2-7 | NA | NA | TRBV6-1 | CASSEKGYEQYF | TGTGCCAGCAGTGAAAAAGGGTACGAGCAGTACTTC
TRBJ2-1 | NA | NA | TRBV15 | CATRPDDREGNEQFF | TGTGCCACCAGGCCTGATGATAGGGAAGGCAATGAGCAGTTCTTC
TRBJ2-3 | TRBD2 | NA | TRBV7-9 | CASRSRTSVSDTQYF | TGTGCCAGCAGATCTCGGACTAGCGTATCAGATACGCAGTATTTT
TRBJ2-3 | NA | NA | TRBV4-1 | CASSHITDTQYF | TGCGCCAGCAGCCACATCACAGATACGCAGTATTTT
TRBJ2-7 | TRBD2 | NA | TRBV5-1 | CASRTGTSGMTYEQYF | TGCGCCAGCAGGACGGGGACTAGCGGGATGACCTACGAGCAGTACTTC
TRBJ1-6 | TRBD1 | once | TRBV5-4 | CASSRRPDRASNSPLHF | TGTGCCAGCAGCCGCCGTCCTGACAGGGCCTCTAATTCACCCCTCCACTTT
TRBJ2-5 | TRBD2 | NA | TRBV7-2 | CASSLGGRGRVGETQYF | TGTGCCAGCAGCTTAGGTGGTCGCGGGAGGGTCGGGGAGACCCAGTACTTC
TRBJ1-5 | NA | NA | TRBV6-5 | CASGQTGSSNQPQHF | TGTGCCAGCGGTCAAACAGGGAGTAGCAATCAGCCCCAGCATTTT
TRBJ1-3 | NA | many | TRBV25-1 | CASRFSSGNTIYF | TGTGCCAGCAGGTTCAGCTCTGGAAACACCATATATTTT
TRBJ1-2 | NA | NA | TRBV11-2 | CASSSYGGANGYTF | TGTGCCAGCAGCTCGTATGGGGGAGCGAACGGCTACACCTTC
TRBJ1-1 | TRBD1 | NA | TRBV29-1 | CSVQGSAEAFF | TGCAGCGTACAGGGGAGTGCTGAAGCTTTCTTT
TRBJ2-3 | TRBD2 | NA | TRBV29-1 | CSVVPLSGLADTQYF | TGCAGCGTTGTCCCGCTTAGCGGGTTGGCAGATACGCAGTATTTT
TRBJ2-1 | TRBD2 | NA | TRBV30 | CAWGEGLAGSYNEQFF | TGTGCCTGGGGGGAAGGGCTAGCGGGAAGCTACAATGAGCAGTTCTTC
TRBJ2-3 | NA | NA | TRBV30 | CAWNAGSDTQYF | TGTGCCTGGAACGCGGGGTCAGATACGCAGTATTTT
TRBJ1-1 | TRBD1 | NA | TRBV5-6 | CASSNRDRGPEAFF | TGTGCCAGCAGCAACCGGGACAGGGGTCCTGAAGCTTTCTTT
TRBJ1-2 | TRBD1 | few | TRBV6-6 | CASSYLTGEGGYTF | TGTGCCAGCAGTTACCTGACAGGGGAGGGTGGCTACACCTTC
TRBJ2-7 | NA | NA | TRBV7-3 | CASSFGASYEQYF | TGTGCCAGCAGCTTTGGGGCTTCCTACGAGCAGTACTTC
TRBJ2-1 | NA | NA | TRBV30 | CAWSVGGEGRNEQFF | TGTGCCTGGAGTGTAGGGGGGGAGGGTCGGAATGAGCAGTTCTTC
TRBJ1-2 | NA | few | TRBV25-1 | CASSESGTTVAYGYTF | TGTGCCAGCAGTGAATCCGGGACCACGGTCGCCTATGGCTACACCTTC
TRBJ1-6 | NA | few | TRBV13 | CASRVGRPGHNSPLHF | TGTGCCAGCAGAGTCGGTCGCCCAGGTCATAATTCACCCCTCCACTTT
TRBJ2-7 | NA | NA | TRBV14 | CASSQGAGAPYEQYF | TGTGCCAGCAGCCAAGGGGCGGGGGCACCCTACGAGCAGTACTTC
TRBJ2-4 | TRBD2 | NA | TRBV7-2 | CASSLFGIAGAMVKNIQYF | TGTGCCAGCAGCCTCTTCGGGATAGCGGGAGCTATGGTGAAAAACATTCAGTACTTC